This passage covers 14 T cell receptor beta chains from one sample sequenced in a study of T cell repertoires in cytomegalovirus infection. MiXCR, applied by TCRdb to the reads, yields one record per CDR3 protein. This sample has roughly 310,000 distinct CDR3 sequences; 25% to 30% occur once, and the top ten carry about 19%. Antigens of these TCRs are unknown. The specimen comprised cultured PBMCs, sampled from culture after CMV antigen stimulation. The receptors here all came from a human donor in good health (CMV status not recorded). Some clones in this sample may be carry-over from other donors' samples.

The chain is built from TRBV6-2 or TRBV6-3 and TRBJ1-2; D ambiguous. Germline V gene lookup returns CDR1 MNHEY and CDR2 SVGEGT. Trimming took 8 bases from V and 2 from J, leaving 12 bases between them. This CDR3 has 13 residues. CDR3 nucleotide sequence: TGTGCCAGCGCGATCTCGGGGAACTATGGCTACACCTTC. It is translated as CASAISGNYGYTF.

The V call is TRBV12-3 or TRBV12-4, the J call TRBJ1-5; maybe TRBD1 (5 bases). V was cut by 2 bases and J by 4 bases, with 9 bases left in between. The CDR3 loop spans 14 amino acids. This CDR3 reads CASSLQQGNQPQHF. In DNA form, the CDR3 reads TGTGCCAGCAGTTTACAGCAGGGAAATCAGCCCCAGCATTTT.

In DNA form, the CDR3 reads TGTGCCAGCAGCCACCGCCCGGGACAGGGGAGGGGATCCTACGAGCAGTACTTC. Protein product: CASSHRPGQGRGSYEQYF. The V call is TRBV3-1, the J call TRBJ2-7; 10 bases are a match to TRBD1. The V gene end was trimmed by 3 bases and the J gene end by 1 base; junction bases not matched to a gene: 12. CDR1 is LGHDT and CDR2 is YNNKEL in the germline V gene (reference sequence). There are 18 residues in the CDR3.

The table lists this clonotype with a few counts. In DNA, the CDR3 is TGTGCCAGCAGTTCTCTAGGAGAGTACTATGGCTACACCTTC. Amino acids: CASSSLGEYYGYTF. The rearrangement uses TRBV12-3 or TRBV12-4 and TRBJ1-2; no clear D gene. Trimming removed 4 bases from V and 3 bases from J, with 12 bases in between. This CDR3 is built from 14 residues.

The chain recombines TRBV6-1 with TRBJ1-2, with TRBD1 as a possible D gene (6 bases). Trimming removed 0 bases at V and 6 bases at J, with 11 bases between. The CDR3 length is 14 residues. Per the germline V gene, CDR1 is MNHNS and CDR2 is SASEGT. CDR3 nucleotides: TGTGCCAGCAGTGAAGCGGGACAAGCTAATGGCTACACCTTC. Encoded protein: CASSEAGQANGYTF.

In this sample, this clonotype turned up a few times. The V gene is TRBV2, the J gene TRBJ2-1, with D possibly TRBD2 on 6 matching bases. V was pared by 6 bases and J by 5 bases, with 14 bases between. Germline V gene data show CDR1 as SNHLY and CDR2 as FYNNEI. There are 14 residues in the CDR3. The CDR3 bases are TGTGCCAGCAGCGGAGGGATTGCCCACAATGAGCAGTTCTTC. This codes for CASSGGIAHNEQFF.

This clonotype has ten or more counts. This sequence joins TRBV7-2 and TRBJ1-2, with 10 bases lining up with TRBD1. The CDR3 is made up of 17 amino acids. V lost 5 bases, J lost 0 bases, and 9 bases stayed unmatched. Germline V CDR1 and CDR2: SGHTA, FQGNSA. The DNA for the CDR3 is TGTGCCAGCAGCAGTAACCGGGACAGGGGAGCTAACTATGGCTACACCTTC. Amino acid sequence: CASSSNRDRGANYGYTF.

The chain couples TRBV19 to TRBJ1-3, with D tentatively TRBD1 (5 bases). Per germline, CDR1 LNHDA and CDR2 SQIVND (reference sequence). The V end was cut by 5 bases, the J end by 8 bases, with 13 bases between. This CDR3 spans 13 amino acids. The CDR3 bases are TGTGCCAGTAGTCCACGACAGAGGGACACCATATATTTT. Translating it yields CASSPRQRDTIYF.

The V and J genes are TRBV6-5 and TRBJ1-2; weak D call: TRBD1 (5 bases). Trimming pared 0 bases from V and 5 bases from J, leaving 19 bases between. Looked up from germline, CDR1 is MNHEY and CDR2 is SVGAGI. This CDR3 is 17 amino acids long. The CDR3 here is CASSYSGVAGPGYGYTF. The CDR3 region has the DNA TGTGCCAGCAGTTACTCTGGGGTGGCAGGGCCCGGGTATGGCTACACCTTC.

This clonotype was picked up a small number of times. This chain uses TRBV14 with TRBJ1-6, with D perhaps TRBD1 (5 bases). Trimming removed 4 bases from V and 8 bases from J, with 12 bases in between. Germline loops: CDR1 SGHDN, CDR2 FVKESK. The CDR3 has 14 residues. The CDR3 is CASSLREGHSPLHF. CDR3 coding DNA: TGTGCCAGCAGCCTACGGGAGGGGCATTCACCCCTCCACTTT.

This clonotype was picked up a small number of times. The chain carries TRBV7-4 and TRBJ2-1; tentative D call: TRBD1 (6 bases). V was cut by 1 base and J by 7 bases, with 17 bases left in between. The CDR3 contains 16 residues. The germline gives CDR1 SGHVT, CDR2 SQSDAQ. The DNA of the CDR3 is TGTGCCAGCAGCTTAGTAGGCAGGGGAAAAGGGAATGAGCAGTTCTTC. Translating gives CASSLVGRGKGNEQFF.

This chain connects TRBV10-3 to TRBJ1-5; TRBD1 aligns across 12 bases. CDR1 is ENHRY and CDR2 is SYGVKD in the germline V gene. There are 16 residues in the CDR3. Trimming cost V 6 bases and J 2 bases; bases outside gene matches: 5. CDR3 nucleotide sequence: TGTGCCATCAGAGGGACAGGGGGCTCGGGCAATCAGCCCCAGCATTTT. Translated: CAIRGTGGSGNQPQHF.

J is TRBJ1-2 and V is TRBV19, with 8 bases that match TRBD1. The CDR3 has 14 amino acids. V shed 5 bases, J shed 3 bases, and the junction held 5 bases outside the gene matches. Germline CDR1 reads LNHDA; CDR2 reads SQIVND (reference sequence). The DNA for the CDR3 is TGTGCCAGTAGTCGGACAGGGCTGCACTATGGCTACACCTTC. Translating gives CASSRTGLHYGYTF.

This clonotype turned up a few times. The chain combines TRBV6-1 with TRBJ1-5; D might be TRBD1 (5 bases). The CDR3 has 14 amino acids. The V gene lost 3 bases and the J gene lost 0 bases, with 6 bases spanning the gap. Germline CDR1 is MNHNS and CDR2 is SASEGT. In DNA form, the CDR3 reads TGTGCCAGCAGTGACAGGGCTAGCAATCAGCCCCAGCATTTT. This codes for CASSDRASNQPQHF.